A selection of T cell receptor beta chains follows, all from one sample in a study of fetal regulatory T cell absence and autoimmunity. Using immunoSEQ multiplex PCR, the repertoire was profiled, and TCRdb retains in-frame clones only, with some absent. The table has 95,000 to 100,000 clones, 72% seen once. Sequenced: pancreas tissue. The receptors originated from a male donor with IPEX syndrome. Both conserved end residues are trimmed from each CDR3.

v_gene	j_gene	CDR3aa
TRBV5-4	TRBJ2-3	ASSSRDRGWDTQY
TRBV5-1	TRBJ2-1	ASSWTSSYNEQF
TRBV9	TRBJ2-6	ASSPDSGANVLT
TRBV19	TRBJ1-4	ASSIRTGNEKLF
TRBV4-1	TRBJ1-1	ASSQRFGTEAF
TRBV6-1	TRBJ2-1	ASSERTGVNEQF
TRBV4-2	TRBJ2-7	ASSQGGAYEQY
TRBV10-3	TRBJ1-1	AISKRQGAEAF
TRBV25-1	TRBJ2-1	ASSDLTGGVEQF
TRBV7-9	TRBJ2-1	ASSQDHSYNEQF
TRBV7-2	TRBJ2-7	ASSPPQGAYEQY
TRBV19	TRBJ2-3	ASSLAGPTDTQY
TRBV7-2	TRBJ2-3	ASSLALGRTDTQY
TRBV30	TRBJ1-1	AWDQNTEAF
TRBV6-5	TRBJ2-7	ASTLRRAITYEQY
TRBV19	TRBJ1-2	ASSIDLRIYGYT
TRBV10-2	TRBJ1-1	ATQVADTEAF